The following is a T cell receptor (beta chain) sequence with its context. Its target is not known. Terminally differentiated effector memory CD45RA+ cells were excluded from the naive CD8 cells, which were CD45RO-negative and positively selected for CCR7. Produced via immunoSEQ multiplex PCR; TCRdb's table is partial and in-frame only. The sample carries some 2 million clones, approximately 94% recorded once. The data are from a study of shared clonotypes between healthy human individuals. Study context: The cohort comprised a couple of women and a few men. Their ages spanned 18 to 49 years.

Germline V gene data show CDR1 as MNHNS and CDR2 as SASEGT. V lost 4 bases and J lost 1; bases outside the gene matches: 4. This CDR3 is built from 17 residues. Study-wide findings and caveats: Exclusively blood specimens were collected; tissue repertoires likely differ. Non-shared clonotypes had lower generation probabilities than clonotypes shared by all four sorted-subset donors. Sorted-subset sequencing was shown by rarefaction to be incomplete despite large depth.

The sequencing input was naive CD8+ T cells sorted from blood. V and J are TRBV6-1 and TRBJ2-3, with TRBD2 matching 14 bases. This TCR derives from a man younger than 35 in good health. As DNA, the CDR3 is TGTGCCAGCAGTGTGGGACTAGCGGGGGTCGGCACAGATACGCAGTATTTT. Translating it yields CASSVGLAGVGTDTQYF.